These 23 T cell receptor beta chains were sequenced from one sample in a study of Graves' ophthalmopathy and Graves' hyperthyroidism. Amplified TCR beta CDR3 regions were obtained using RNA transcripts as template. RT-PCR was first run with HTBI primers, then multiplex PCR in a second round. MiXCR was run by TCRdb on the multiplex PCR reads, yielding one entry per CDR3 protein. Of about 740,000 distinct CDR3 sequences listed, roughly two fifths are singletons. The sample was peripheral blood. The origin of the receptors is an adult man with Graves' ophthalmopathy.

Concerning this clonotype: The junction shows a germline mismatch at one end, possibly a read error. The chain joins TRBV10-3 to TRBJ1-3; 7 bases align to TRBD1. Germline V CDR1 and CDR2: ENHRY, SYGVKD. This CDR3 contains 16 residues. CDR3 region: CASSTGTDLSGNTIYF. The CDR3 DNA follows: TGTGCCAGCAGTACCGGGACAGACCTCTCTGGAAACACCATATATTTT.

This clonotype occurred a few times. In DNA, the CDR3 is TGCGCCAGCAGCCAAACGGGACAGGGCATTGAAAAACTGTTTTTT. This sequence encodes CASSQTGQGIEKLFF. This chain uses TRBV4-3 with TRBJ1-4, with 9 bases fitting TRBD1. CDR1 and CDR2 (germline): LGHNA, YSLEER. Losses at the gene ends were 2 bases for V and 7 bases for J; bases not matched to a gene: 5. The CDR3 consists of 15 residues.

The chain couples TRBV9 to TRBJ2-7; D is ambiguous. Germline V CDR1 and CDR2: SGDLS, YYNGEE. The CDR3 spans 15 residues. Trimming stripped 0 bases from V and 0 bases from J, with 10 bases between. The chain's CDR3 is CASSVGIANSYEQYF. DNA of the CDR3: TGTGCCAGCAGCGTAGGAATCGCAAACTCCTACGAGCAGTACTTC. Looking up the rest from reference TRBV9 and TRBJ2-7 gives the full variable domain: DSGVTQTPKHLITATGQRVTLRCSPRSGDLSVYWYQQSLDQGLQFLIQYYNGEERAKGNILERFSAQQFPDLHSELNLSSLELGDSALYFCASSVGIANSYEQYFGPGTRLTVT.

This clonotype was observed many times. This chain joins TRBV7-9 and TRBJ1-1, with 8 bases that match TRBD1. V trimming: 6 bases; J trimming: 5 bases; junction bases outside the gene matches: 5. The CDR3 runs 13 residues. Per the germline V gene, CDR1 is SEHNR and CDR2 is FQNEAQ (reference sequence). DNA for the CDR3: TGTGCCAGCAGTCCAGGGGGCCAGACTGAAGCTTTCTTT. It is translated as CASSPGGQTEAFF. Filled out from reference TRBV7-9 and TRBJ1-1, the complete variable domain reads DTGVSQNPRHKITKRGQNVTFRCDPISEHNRLYWYRQTLGQGPEFLTYFQNEAQLEKSRLLSDRFSAERPKGSFSTLEIQRTEQGDSAMYLCASSPGGQTEAFFGQGTRLTVV.

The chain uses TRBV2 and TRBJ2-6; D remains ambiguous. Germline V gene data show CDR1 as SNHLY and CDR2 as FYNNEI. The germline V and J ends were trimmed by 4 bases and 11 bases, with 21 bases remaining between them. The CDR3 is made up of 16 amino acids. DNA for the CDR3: TGTGCCAGCAGTGCCCCCATCTCCCTCTCATCCTACGTCCTGACTTTC. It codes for CASSAPISLSSYVLTF.

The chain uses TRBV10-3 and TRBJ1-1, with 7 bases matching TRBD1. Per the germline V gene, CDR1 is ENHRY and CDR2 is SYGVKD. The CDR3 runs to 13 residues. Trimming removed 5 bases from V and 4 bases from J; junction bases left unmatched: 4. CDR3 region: CAISRQGGTEAFF. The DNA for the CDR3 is TGTGCCATCAGTAGACAGGGCGGCACTGAAGCTTTCTTT.

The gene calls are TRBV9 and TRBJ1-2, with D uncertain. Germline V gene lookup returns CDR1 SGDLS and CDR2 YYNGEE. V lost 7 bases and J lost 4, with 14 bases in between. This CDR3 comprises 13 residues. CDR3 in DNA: TGTGCCAGCTCACCAGAGGAGACCTATGGCTACACCTTC. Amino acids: CASSPEETYGYTF. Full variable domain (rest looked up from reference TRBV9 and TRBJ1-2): DSGVTQTPKHLITATGQRVTLRCSPRSGDLSVYWYQQSLDQGLQFLIQYYNGEERAKGNILERFSAQQFPDLHSELNLSSLELGDSALYFCASSPEETYGYTFGSGTRLTVV.

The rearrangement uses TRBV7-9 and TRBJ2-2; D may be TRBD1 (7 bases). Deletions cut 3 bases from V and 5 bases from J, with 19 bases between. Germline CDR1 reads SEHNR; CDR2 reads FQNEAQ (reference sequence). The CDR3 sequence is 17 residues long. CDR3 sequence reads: CASSLVSPQGRTGELFF. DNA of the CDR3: TGTGCCAGCAGCTTGGTATCTCCACAGGGGAGGACCGGGGAGCTGTTTTTT. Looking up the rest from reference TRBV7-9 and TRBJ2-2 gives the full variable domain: DTGVSQNPRHKITKRGQNVTFRCDPISEHNRLYWYRQTLGQGPEFLTYFQNEAQLEKSRLLSDRFSAERPKGSFSTLEIQRTEQGDSAMYLCASSLVSPQGRTGELFFGEGSRLTVL.

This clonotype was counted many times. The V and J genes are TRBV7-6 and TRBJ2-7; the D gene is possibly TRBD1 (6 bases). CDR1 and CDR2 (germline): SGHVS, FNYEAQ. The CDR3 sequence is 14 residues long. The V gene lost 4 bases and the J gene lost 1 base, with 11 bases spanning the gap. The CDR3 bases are TGTGCCAGCAGCTCCACTACAGGGTCCTACGAGCAGTACTTC. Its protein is CASSSTTGSYEQYF.

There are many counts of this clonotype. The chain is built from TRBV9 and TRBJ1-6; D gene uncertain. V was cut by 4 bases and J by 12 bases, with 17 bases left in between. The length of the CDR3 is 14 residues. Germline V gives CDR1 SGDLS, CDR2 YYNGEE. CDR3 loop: CASSPSPPQVPLHF. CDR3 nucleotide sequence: TGTGCCAGCAGCCCTAGCCCACCCCAAGTACCCCTCCACTTT. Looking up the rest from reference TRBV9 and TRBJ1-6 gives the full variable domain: DSGVTQTPKHLITATGQRVTLRCSPRSGDLSVYWYQQSLDQGLQFLIQYYNGEERAKGNILERFSAQQFPDLHSELNLSSLELGDSALYFCASSPSPPQVPLHFGNGTRLTVT.

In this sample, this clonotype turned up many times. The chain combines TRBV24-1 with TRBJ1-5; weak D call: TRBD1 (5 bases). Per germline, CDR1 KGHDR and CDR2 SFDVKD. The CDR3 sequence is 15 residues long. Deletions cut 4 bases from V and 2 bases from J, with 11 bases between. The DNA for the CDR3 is TGTGCCACCAGTGACCCCGGGGGAGGCAATCAGCCCCAGCATTTT. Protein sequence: CATSDPGGGNQPQHF.

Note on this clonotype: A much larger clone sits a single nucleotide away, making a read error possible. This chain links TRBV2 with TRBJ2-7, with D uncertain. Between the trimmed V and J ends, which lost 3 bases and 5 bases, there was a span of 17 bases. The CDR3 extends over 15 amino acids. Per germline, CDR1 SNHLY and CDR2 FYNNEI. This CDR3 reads CASSELLGNINEQYF. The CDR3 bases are TGTGCCAGCAGTGAGTTGTTGGGGAACATCAACGAGCAGTACTTC.

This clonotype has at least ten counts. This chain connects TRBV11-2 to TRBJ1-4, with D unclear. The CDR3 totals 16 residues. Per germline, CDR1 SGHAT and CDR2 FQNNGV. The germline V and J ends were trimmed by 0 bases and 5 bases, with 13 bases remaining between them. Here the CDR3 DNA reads TGTGCCAGCAGCTTAGATAGAGGCGGCACAAATGAAAAACTGTTTTTT. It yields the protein CASSLDRGGTNEKLFF.

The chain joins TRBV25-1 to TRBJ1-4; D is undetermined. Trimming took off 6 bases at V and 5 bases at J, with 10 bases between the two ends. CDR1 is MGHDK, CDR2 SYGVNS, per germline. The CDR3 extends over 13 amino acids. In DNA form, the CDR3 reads TGTGCCAGCAGCCCGACCTTCAATGAAAAACTGTTTTTT. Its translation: CASSPTFNEKLFF.

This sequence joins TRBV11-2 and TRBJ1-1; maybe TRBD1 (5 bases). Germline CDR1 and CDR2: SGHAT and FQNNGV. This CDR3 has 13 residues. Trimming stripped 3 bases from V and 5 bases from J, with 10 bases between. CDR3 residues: CASSFQGKTEAFF. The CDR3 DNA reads TGTGCCAGCAGCTTCCAGGGTAAAACTGAAGCTTTCTTT.

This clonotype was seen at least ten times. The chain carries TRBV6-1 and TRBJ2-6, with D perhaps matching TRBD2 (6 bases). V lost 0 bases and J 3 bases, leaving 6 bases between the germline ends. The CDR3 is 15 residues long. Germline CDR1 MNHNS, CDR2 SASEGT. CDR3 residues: CASSEAGGGANVLTF. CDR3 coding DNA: TGTGCCAGCAGTGAAGCGGGGGGTGGGGCCAACGTCCTGACTTTC.

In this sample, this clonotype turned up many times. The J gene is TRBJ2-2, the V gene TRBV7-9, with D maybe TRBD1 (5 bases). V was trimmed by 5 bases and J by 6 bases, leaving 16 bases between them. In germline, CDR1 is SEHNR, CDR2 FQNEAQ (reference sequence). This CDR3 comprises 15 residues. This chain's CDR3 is CASSLGQGTAGELFF. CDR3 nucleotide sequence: TGTGCCAGCAGCCTCGGTCAGGGTACAGCCGGGGAGCTGTTTTTT.

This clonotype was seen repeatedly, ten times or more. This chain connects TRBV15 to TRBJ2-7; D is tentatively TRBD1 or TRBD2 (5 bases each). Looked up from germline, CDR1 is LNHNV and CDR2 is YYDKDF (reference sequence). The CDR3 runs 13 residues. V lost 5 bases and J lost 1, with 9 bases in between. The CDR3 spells CATSDGGSYEQYF. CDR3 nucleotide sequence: TGTGCCACCAGCGATGGGGGTTCCTACGAGCAGTACTTC.

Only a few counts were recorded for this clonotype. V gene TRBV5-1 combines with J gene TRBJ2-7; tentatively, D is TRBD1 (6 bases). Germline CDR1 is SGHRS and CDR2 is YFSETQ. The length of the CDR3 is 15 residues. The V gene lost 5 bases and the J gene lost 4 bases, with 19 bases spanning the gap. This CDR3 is CASSRLSTGDYEQYF. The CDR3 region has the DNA TGCGCCAGCAGTCGTTTGTCGACAGGCGATTACGAGCAGTACTTC.

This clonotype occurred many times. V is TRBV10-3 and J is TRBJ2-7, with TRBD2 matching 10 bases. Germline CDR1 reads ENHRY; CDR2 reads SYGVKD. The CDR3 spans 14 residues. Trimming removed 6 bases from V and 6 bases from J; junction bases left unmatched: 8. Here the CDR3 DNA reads TGTGCCATCAGCCAGCGGGGGGGCCGAGGCGAGCAGTACTTC. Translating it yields CAISQRGGRGEQYF.

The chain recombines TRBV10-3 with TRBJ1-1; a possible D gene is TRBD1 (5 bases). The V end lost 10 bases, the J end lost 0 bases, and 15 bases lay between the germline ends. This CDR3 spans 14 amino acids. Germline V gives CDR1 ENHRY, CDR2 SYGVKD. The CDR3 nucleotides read TGTGCCAGCAGGCAGACACAGGTGAACACTGAAGCTTTCTTT. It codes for CASRQTQVNTEAFF.

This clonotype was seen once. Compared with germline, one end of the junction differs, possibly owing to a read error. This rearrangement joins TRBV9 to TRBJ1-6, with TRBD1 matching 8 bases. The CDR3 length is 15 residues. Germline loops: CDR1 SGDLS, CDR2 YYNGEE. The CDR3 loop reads CASSEDRDYNSPLHF. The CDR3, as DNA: TGCGCCAGCAGCGAGGACAGGGATTATAATTCACCCCTCCACTTT.

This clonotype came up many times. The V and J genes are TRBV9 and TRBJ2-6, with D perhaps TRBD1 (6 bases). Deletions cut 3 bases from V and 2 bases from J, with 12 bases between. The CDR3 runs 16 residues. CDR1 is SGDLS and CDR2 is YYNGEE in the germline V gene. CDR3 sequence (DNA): TGTGCCAGCAGCGGCCCAACAGGGACTGGGGCCAACGTCCTGACTTTC. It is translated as CASSGPTGTGANVLTF.